The entry below describes one TCR beta chain. Its binding antigen is unknown. Sequencer: NextSeq 550. The Human TCR Profiling Kit (MiLaboratory) was used to prepare UMI-labeled 5' RACE TRB cDNA libraries. The full amount of extracted RNA was used for cDNA synthesis, and the full amount of resulting cDNA was used for PCR amplification. Libraries were prepared in parallel with an identical number of PCR cycles. The paper's data handling went like this. With a requirement of at least two reads per UMI, MIGEC and MiXCR extracted about 48,000 +/- 9,800 unique UMI-labeled TRB cDNA molecules per library. An average of roughly 40,000 +/- 10,000 functional in-frame TRB CDR3 nucleotide clonotypes without stop codons was found per library. After downsampling to 5000 UMI-labeled TRB molecules per sample, diversity metrics, including normalized Shannon-Wiener and Chao1, were computed in VDJtools. Clonotype-size-weighted physicochemical properties of the central five CDR3 residues (interaction energy, strength, volume and Kidera factor 4) were computed in VDJtools. Based on TCRdb reprocessing of the reads, there is one entry per CDR3 protein sequence, and DNA is missing. These V and J calls derive from TCRdb rather than the authors' analysis. The table held for this sample gives 150,000 to 180,000 distinct CDR3 sequences. In total, the top ten clones hold under 0.5% of the sample.

These data are taken from a study of CXCR3-negative and CXCR3-positive naive CD8 T cells (dated 2019 in TCRdb). The study in broad terms: In total, about 135 million TRB reads were obtained, corresponding to roughly 1.5 +/- 0.3 million reads per library. The diversity and physicochemical repertoire analyses included roughly ten donors pooled from two independent experiments. Naive subsets from roughly 5 donors and memory cells from 3 donors were included in the TRBV-TRBJ cluster analysis. General findings and caveats noted by the study authors: TRBV-TRBJ usage was similar between naive CXCR3-negative and CXCR3-positive cells from the same donor, while memory cells showed distinct patterns. Both naive subsets had comparably high repertoire diversity, while memory CD8+ T cells had much lower repertoire diversity. Compared with CXCR3-negative naive cells, CXCR3-positive naive cells had TRB CDR3s with higher hydrophobicity (lower Kidera factor 4), lower energy, and higher strength and volume indices. Because surface CD5, which is linked to self-reactivity in mice, was comparable between the naive subsets, TCR interaction strength was also inferred from TRB CDR3 physicochemical properties. Because CXCR3 expression was partially decreased after cryopreservation, freshly isolated PBMCs were used for most assays.

Each CD8+ T cell subset was flow-sorted in triplicate, and 300,000 or so cells per subset were placed directly into RLT lysis buffer. To exclude memory contaminants, naive CD8+ T cells were stringently defined as CD45RO-CCR7+CD27+CD95-. Peripheral blood mononuclear cells were isolated from buffy coats by standard density gradient centrifugation. Naive CXCR3-negative and CXCR3-positive CD8+ T cells were flow-sorted on a FACSAria III. Total RNA was extracted from sorted cells with an RNeasy Mini Kit. This sequence originates from a human donor in good health. Some clones in this sample may be carry-over from other donors' samples. Sequenced input: naive CXCR3+ CD8+ T cells from blood. Explained via the paper, the cell subset or site label denotes: CD45RO-CCR7+CD27+CD95- naive CD8+ T cells expressing CXCR3 (TNR3+).

The CDR3 sequence is CASSLGQAGTGRNQPQHF. The chain links TRBV28 with TRBJ1-5; the TCRdb call, TRBD1, lacks DNA for checking. Reading the germline V gene gives CDR1 MDHEN and CDR2 SYDVKM. The CDR3 numbers 18 residues from cysteine through phenylalanine. DNA was not recorded. With the portions outside the CDR3 filled from the reference TRBV28 and TRBJ1-5 genes, the complete variable region becomes DVKVTQSSRYLVKRTGEKVFLECVQDMDHENMFWYRQDPGLGLRLIYFSYDVKMKEKGDIPEGYSVSREKKERFSLILESASTNQTSMYLCASSLGQAGTGRNQPQHFGDGTRLSIL.